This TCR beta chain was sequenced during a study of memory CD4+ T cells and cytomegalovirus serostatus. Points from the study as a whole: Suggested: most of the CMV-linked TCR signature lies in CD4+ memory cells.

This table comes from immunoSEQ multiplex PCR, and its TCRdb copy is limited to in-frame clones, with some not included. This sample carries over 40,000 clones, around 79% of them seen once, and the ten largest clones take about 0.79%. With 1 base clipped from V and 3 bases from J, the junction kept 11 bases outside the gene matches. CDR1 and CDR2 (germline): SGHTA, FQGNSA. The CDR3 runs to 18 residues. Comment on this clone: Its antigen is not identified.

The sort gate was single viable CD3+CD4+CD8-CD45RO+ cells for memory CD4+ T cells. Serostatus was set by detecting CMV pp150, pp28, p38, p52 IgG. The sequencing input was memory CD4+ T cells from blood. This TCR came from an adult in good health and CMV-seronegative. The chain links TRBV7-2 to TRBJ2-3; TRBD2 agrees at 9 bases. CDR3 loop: CASSLDFGLAGRTDTQYF. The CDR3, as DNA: TGTGCCAGCAGCTTAGATTTTGGGCTAGCGGGGCGGACAGATACGCAGTATTTT.